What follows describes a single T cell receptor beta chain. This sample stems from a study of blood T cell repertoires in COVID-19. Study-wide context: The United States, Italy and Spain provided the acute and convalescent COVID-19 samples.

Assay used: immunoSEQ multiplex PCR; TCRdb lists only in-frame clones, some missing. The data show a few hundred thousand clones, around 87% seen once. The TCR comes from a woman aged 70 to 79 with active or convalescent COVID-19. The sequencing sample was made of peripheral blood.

The CDR3 loop is CASSPDRESRNEQFF. The CDR3, as DNA: TGTGCCAGCAGCCCAGACAGGGAGAGCCGAAATGAGCAGTTCTTC. This chain uses TRBV7-2 with TRBJ2-1; the match to TRBD1 covers 7 bases. Germline CDR1 reads SGHTA; CDR2 reads FQGNSA. The CDR3 extends over 15 amino acids. Germline trimming cut 5 bases from V and 7 bases from J; bases unmatched to any gene: 11.